The 27 T cell receptor beta chains in this list originate from one sample, sequenced in a study of CXCR3-negative and CXCR3-positive naive CD8 T cells. UMI labels and 5' RACE were used to prepare the TRB cDNA libraries. From the 5' RACE reads, TCRdb lists one entry per CDR3 protein and no DNA. This sample's clone table lists 100,000 to 150,000 distinct CDR3 sequences. Sequencing used naive CXCR3- CD8+ T cells from blood. Sample subset: CD45RO-CCR7+CD27+CD95- naive CD8+ T cells lacking CXCR3 (TNR3-). Receptors originate from a human donor in good health. Some clones in this sample may be carry-over from other donors' samples.

The rearrangement links TRBV27 to TRBJ1-2; TCRdb's D call, TRBD1, is unchecked because there is no DNA. CDR1 is MNHEY, CDR2 SMNVEV, per germline (reference sequence). This CDR3 comprises 13 residues. The CDR3 reads CASSLQGNYGYTF.

The rearrangement uses TRBV6-4 and TRBJ2-3. The CDR3 contains 15 residues. Germline V gene lookup returns CDR1 MRHNA and CDR2 SNTAGT. The CDR3 spells CASSVGNTSTDTQYF.

The rearrangement uses TRBV27 and TRBJ1-2. CDR1 is MNHEY and CDR2 is SMNVEV in the germline V gene (reference sequence). The CDR3 sequence is 15 residues long. The CDR3 loop is CASSLSQGPGYGYTF.

The chain combines TRBV28 with TRBJ2-7; without DNA, the TCRdb call of TRBD1 cannot be checked. Germline-derived CDR1 and CDR2 are MDHEN and SYDVKM. The CDR3 contains 14 residues. The CDR3 sequence: CASSSHGQVYEQYF.

This chain links TRBV28 with TRBJ1-1; TCRdb's D gene call, TRBD1, goes unchecked for lack of DNA. This CDR3 contains 18 residues. The germline V gene encodes CDR1 MDHEN and CDR2 SYDVKM. The CDR3 loop reads CASSFSIDDRDMNTEAFF.

The chain has TRBV12-3 or TRBV12-4 and TRBJ2-1; TCRdb reports TRBD1, a call that lacks DNA to check it against. The CDR3 sequence is 16 residues long. CDR3 region: CASSSPFSESDNEQFF.

J is TRBJ1-1 and V is TRBV5-6. This CDR3 spans 13 amino acids. Germline V gene data show CDR1 as SGHDT and CDR2 as YYEEEE. The CDR3 sequence: CASSLTRDAEAFF.

The chain uses TRBV7-8 and TRBJ2-7; TCRdb's D gene call, TRBD1, goes unchecked for lack of DNA. This CDR3 comprises 14 residues. Germline V CDR1 and CDR2: SGHVS, FQNEAQ. The CDR3 sequence: CASSLTSGAYEQYF.

The genes are TRBV12-3 or TRBV12-4 and TRBJ2-3. There are 15 residues in the CDR3. The CDR3 spells CASSFSGSNTDTQYF.

The CDR3 loop reads CSARPSGGARETQYF. The genes are TRBV20-1 and TRBJ2-5; TCRdb designates TRBD2, a call that cannot be tested without DNA. CDR1 DFQATT and CDR2 SNEGSKA come from the germline V gene (reference sequence). The CDR3 has 15 residues.

This rearrangement joins TRBV10-3 to TRBJ2-5; TCRdb picks TRBD2, but there is no DNA to check that call. Germline assignment: CDR1 ENHRY and CDR2 SYGVKD. The length of the CDR3 is 15 residues. CDR3 protein: CAISDEGAHQETQYF.

This sequence joins TRBV24-1 and TRBJ2-3; the D gene TCRdb calls, TRBD1, cannot be checked with no DNA. This CDR3 contains 16 residues. In germline, CDR1 is KGHDR, CDR2 SFDVKD. The CDR3 here is CATSDPGGMITDTQYF.

The chain joins TRBV7-2 to TRBJ2-5; TCRdb outputs TRBD1, but without DNA this stays unchecked. Germline V gene sequence: CDR1 SGHTA, CDR2 FQGNSA. This CDR3 is 13 amino acids long. The CDR3 sequence is CASGGVPQETQYF. The full variable domain, completed using reference TRBV7-2 and TRBJ2-5, is GAGVSQSPSNKVTEKGKDVELRCDPISGHTALYWYRQSLGQGLEFLIYFQGNSAPDKSGLPSDRFSAERTGGSVSTLTIQRTQQEDSAVYLCASGGVPQETQYFGPGTRLLVL.

V usage is TRBV19 and J usage is TRBJ2-1; the D call from TCRdb, TRBD1, cannot be confirmed without DNA. The CDR3 loop spans 15 amino acids. Germline lookup yields CDR1 LNHDA and CDR2 SQIVND (reference sequence). The CDR3 here is CASSWTGGDYNEQFF.

The chain combines TRBV7-3 with TRBJ2-1; the TCRdb D gene call, TRBD1, has no DNA to confirm it. There are 15 residues in the CDR3. The germline CDR1 and CDR2 sequences are SGHTA and FQGTGA. The chain's CDR3 is CASSPLAGGANEQFF.

The chain couples TRBV29-1 to TRBJ2-5; TCRdb gives TRBD1 as the D gene, but with no DNA this cannot be confirmed. This CDR3 region has 12 residues. Germline loops: CDR1 SQVTM, CDR2 ANQGSEA. CDR3 region: CSGKGNKETQYF.

This chain joins TRBV4-1 and TRBJ1-5. The CDR3 is 16 amino acids. Germline-derived CDR1 and CDR2 are MGHRA and YSYEKL. CDR3 sequence: CASSQMGSMGNQPQHF.

V gene TRBV10-2 combines with J gene TRBJ2-3; TCRdb proposes TRBD2, but this gene call is untestable without DNA. The CDR3 totals 16 residues. The germline CDR1 and CDR2 sequences are WSHSY and SAAADI. Here the CDR3 reads CASSESAGAGTDTQYF.

The chain is built from TRBV12-3 or TRBV12-4 and TRBJ2-1. CDR3 length: 17 residues. The CDR3 loop reads CASSLASHRSSYNEQFF.

The V call is TRBV12-3 or TRBV12-4, the J call TRBJ2-3. The CDR3 loop spans 14 amino acids. The CDR3 sequence is CASRAPGVTDTQYF.

J is TRBJ1-1 and V is TRBV9. The CDR3 contains 13 residues. Per the germline V gene, CDR1 is SGDLS and CDR2 is YYNGEE. The CDR3 protein is CASSVDVGTEAFF.

The chain employs TRBV9 and TRBJ2-3; the D call of TRBD2 rests on TCRdb alone, since no DNA is present to check it. The CDR3 spans 16 residues. The germline gives CDR1 SGDLS, CDR2 YYNGEE. This CDR3 is CASSVVAGGPTDTQYF.

The chain combines TRBV6-5 with TRBJ2-2; the TRBD2 assignment by TCRdb is unverifiable without DNA. This CDR3 contains 15 residues. CDR1 and CDR2 (germline): MNHEY, SVGAGI. The CDR3 is CATQRLAGPFGELFF.

The CDR3 protein is CASSQESSRPRGSYNSPLHF. The chain is built from TRBV4-3 and TRBJ1-6; the D gene TCRdb calls, TRBD1, cannot be checked with no DNA. The CDR3 runs 20 residues. CDR1 and CDR2 from the germline V gene are LGHNA and YSLEER.

The chain employs TRBV29-1 and TRBJ1-1. Germline V gene lookup returns CDR1 SQVTM and CDR2 ANQGSEA. The CDR3 runs to 13 residues. CDR3 loop: CSVEDGGVREAFF.

The V and J genes are TRBV12-3 or TRBV12-4 and TRBJ2-1; TCRdb's D call of TRBD1 is untestable without DNA. The CDR3 spans 16 residues. CDR3: CASSLAGAAGYNEQFF.

The CDR3: CASSDRISYEQYF. This chain links TRBV7-8 with TRBJ2-7. The CDR3 spans 13 residues. CDR1 is SGHVS and CDR2 is FQNEAQ in the germline V gene.